Listed here are 32 T cell receptor beta chains from one sample, sequenced in a study of CXCR3-negative and CXCR3-positive naive CD8 T cells. The TRB libraries of cDNA were built by UMI-labeled 5' RACE. TCRdb re-called the 5' RACE reads, yielding one record per CDR3 amino acid sequence without DNA. The sample table includes about 22,000 distinct CDR3 sequences. Sequenced material: memory CD8+ T cells from blood. The source is a human donor in good health. Some clones in this sample may be carry-over from other donors' samples.

The chain links TRBV29-1 to TRBJ2-7; TCRdb lists TRBD2, though no DNA is available to test this call. The CDR3 length is 13 residues. Germline V CDR1 and CDR2: SQVTM, ANQGSEA. The CDR3 here is CSVHGLDRYEQYF.

The rearrangement joins TRBV5-1 to TRBJ2-2; TCRdb outputs TRBD2, but without DNA this stays unchecked. Germline loops: CDR1 SGHRS, CDR2 YFSETQ. The CDR3 consists of 14 residues. The CDR3 protein is CASQTSGNTGELFF. The whole variable domain, remainder taken from reference TRBV5-1 and TRBJ2-2, is KAGVTQTPRYLIKTRGQQVTLSCSPISGHRSVSWYQQTPGQGLQFLFEYFSETQRNKGNFPGRFSGRQFSNSRSEMNVSTLELGDSALYLCASQTSGNTGELFFGEGSRLTVL.

The rearrangement joins TRBV28 to TRBJ1-1; TCRdb's assignment of TRBD1 cannot be checked, as there is no DNA. The germline V gene encodes CDR1 MDHEN and CDR2 SYDVKM. The CDR3 runs to 15 residues. CDR3 amino acids: CASSLLDGGSTEAFF.

J is TRBJ2-3 and V is TRBV6-2 or TRBV6-3; TCRdb's D gene call, TRBD1, goes unchecked for lack of DNA. Germline V CDR1 and CDR2: MNHEY, SVGEGT. The CDR3 totals 15 residues. The CDR3 protein is CASSYVGQATDTQYF.

This sequence joins TRBV5-6 and TRBJ2-7. CDR3 length equals 14 residues. Germline lookup yields CDR1 SGHDT and CDR2 YYEEEE. The CDR3 protein is CASSFPRSSYEQYF.

V and J are TRBV12-3 or TRBV12-4 and TRBJ1-1. This CDR3 has 14 residues. The CDR3: CASSRSRINTEAFF.

The CDR3 reads CASSPSFPNYEQYF. V is TRBV4-1 and J is TRBJ2-7. The CDR3 covers 14 residues. Germline V gene sequence: CDR1 MGHRA, CDR2 YSYEKL.

The genes are TRBV7-9 and TRBJ2-7. CDR3 length: 12 amino acids. CDR1 is SEHNR and CDR2 is FQNEAQ in the germline V gene (reference sequence). CDR3 residues: CASSPNHYEQYF.

V gene TRBV6-4 combines with J gene TRBJ2-3; TCRdb selects TRBD2, and the lack of DNA leaves this call unchecked. Germline loops: CDR1 MRHNA, CDR2 SNTAGT. The CDR3 contains 14 residues. The CDR3 spells CASSLGGPTDTQYF.

The chain has TRBV7-9 and TRBJ2-3; there is no DNA to check the TCRdb D call of TRBD2. The CDR3 sequence is 17 residues long. The V gene's germline CDR1 is SEHNR and CDR2 FQNEAQ (reference sequence). The CDR3 reads CASSLLNSGQSTDTQYF. Full variable domain (missing parts from reference TRBV7-9 and TRBJ2-3): DTGVSQNPRHKITKRGQNVTFRCDPISEHNRLYWYRQTLGQGPEFLTYFQNEAQLEKSRLLSDRFSAERPKGSFSTLEIQRTEQGDSAMYLCASSLLNSGQSTDTQYFGPGTRLTVL.

The V and J genes are TRBV12-3 or TRBV12-4 and TRBJ1-2. The CDR3 runs 12 residues. The CDR3 protein is CASSLYRYGYTF.

The chain joins TRBV29-1 to TRBJ2-1. Germline CDR1 SQVTM, CDR2 ANQGSEA. The CDR3 totals 12 residues. Here the CDR3 reads CSVVPRDNEQFF.

The chain employs TRBV11-3 and TRBJ2-5; no DNA is available, so the TRBD1 call from TCRdb remains unchecked. The CDR3 contains 15 residues. Germline loops: CDR1 SGHNT, CDR2 YENEEA. The CDR3 is CASSLGTARWETQYF.

V and J are TRBV7-9 and TRBJ1-5. Germline V gene lookup returns CDR1 SEHNR and CDR2 FQNEAQ (reference sequence). This CDR3 comprises 15 residues. CDR3 amino acids: CASSPIGEGRQPQHF.

This clonotype is deemed medium-sized by its frequency. The chain links TRBV6-4 to TRBJ2-1; TCRdb's D gene call, TRBD2, goes unchecked for lack of DNA. The CDR3 is made up of 15 amino acids. CDR1 MRHNA and CDR2 SNTAGT come from the germline V gene. This CDR3 reads CASSLSGGTNNEQFF.

The V gene is TRBV6-2 or TRBV6-3, the J gene TRBJ1-6. The CDR3 totals 14 residues. CDR1 MNHEY and CDR2 SVGEGT come from the germline V gene. The CDR3 loop is CASSYSAANSPLHF.

The chain links TRBV6-1 to TRBJ2-4; TCRdb's assignment of TRBD2 cannot be checked, as there is no DNA. The CDR3 has 18 amino acids. The germline V gene encodes CDR1 MNHNS and CDR2 SASEGT. CDR3: CASSNEEGLAEIINIQYF.

This rearrangement joins TRBV6-2 or TRBV6-3 to TRBJ2-7. This CDR3 is 13 amino acids long. The germline V gene has CDR1 MNHEY and CDR2 SVGEGT. The CDR3 spells CASSYPPAYEQYF.

The rearrangement uses TRBV9 and TRBJ2-3. The CDR3 runs 15 residues. Germline CDR1 and CDR2: SGDLS and YYNGEE. CDR3 amino acids: CASSGTRLSTDTQYF.

The chain links TRBV7-9 to TRBJ2-3. This CDR3 contains 13 residues. Germline V CDR1 and CDR2: SEHNR, FQNEAQ (reference sequence). This CDR3 reads CASSFYDGDTQYF.

The chain is built from TRBV7-2 and TRBJ2-3; TCRdb picks TRBD1, but there is no DNA to check that call. This CDR3 has 18 amino acids. The germline V gene encodes CDR1 SGHTA and CDR2 FQGNSA. Here the CDR3 reads CASSLALHGGASTDTQYF.

The rearrangement links TRBV4-3 to TRBJ2-1; TCRdb names TRBD1, which stays unverified in the absence of DNA. Germline V lookup: CDR1 LGHNA, CDR2 YSLEER. This CDR3 has 18 residues. The CDR3 here is CASSTSSRGTSSYNEQFF.

The genes are TRBV4-2 and TRBJ2-2; TCRdb's D call, TRBD2, is unchecked because there is no DNA. This CDR3 has 14 amino acids. CDR1 is LGHNA, CDR2 YNFKEQ, per germline. The CDR3 sequence is CASSQDLEAGELFF.

CDR3 sequence reads: CASSQEWDRGYEQYF. V is TRBV4-2 and J is TRBJ2-7; TCRdb lists TRBD1, though no DNA is available to test this call. The CDR3 spans 15 residues. Per germline, CDR1 LGHNA and CDR2 YNFKEQ.

V usage is TRBV29-1 and J usage is TRBJ1-2. Germline CDR1 is SQVTM and CDR2 is ANQGSEA. The CDR3 contains 14 residues. The CDR3 loop reads CSVEDFRGSLGYTF.

This chain uses TRBV20-1 with TRBJ2-1; TCRdb names TRBD2, which stays unverified in the absence of DNA. The CDR3 sequence is 14 residues long. CDR1 and CDR2 from the germline V gene are DFQATT and SNEGSKA (reference sequence). The CDR3 region is CSARGAGEYNEQFF.

CDR3: CASSSGLGDYEQYF. V usage is TRBV5-1 and J usage is TRBJ2-7; the TCRdb D gene call, TRBD1, has no DNA to confirm it. The germline V gene has CDR1 SGHRS and CDR2 YFSETQ. This CDR3 contains 14 residues.

The CDR3 here is CAWRGTGSTEAFF. The chain couples TRBV30 to TRBJ1-1; the D call from TCRdb, TRBD1, cannot be confirmed without DNA. This CDR3 spans 13 amino acids. Looked up from germline, CDR1 is GTSNPN and CDR2 is SVGIG (reference sequence). The whole variable domain, remainder taken from reference TRBV30 and TRBJ1-1, is SQTIHQWPATLVQPVGSPLSLECTVEGTSNPNLYWYRQAAGRGLQLLFYSVGIGQISSEVPQNLSASRPQDRQFILSSKKLLLSDSGFYLCAWRGTGSTEAFFGQGTRLTVV.

V gene TRBV11-2 combines with J gene TRBJ2-5; as DNA is missing, the TRBD2 call by TCRdb cannot be tested. The CDR3 is made up of 17 amino acids. CDR1 is SGHAT, CDR2 FQNNGV, per germline. The CDR3: CASRKAGLSNRGETQYF.

The V and J genes are TRBV7-2 and TRBJ2-3; TCRdb's assignment of TRBD2 cannot be checked, as there is no DNA. Germline assignment: CDR1 SGHTA and CDR2 FQGNSA. This CDR3 spans 18 amino acids. The chain's CDR3 is CASSLSEPGLGATDTQYF.

V gene TRBV18 combines with J gene TRBJ1-2; TCRdb's D gene call, TRBD1, goes unchecked for lack of DNA. The CDR3 runs to 15 residues. From germline, CDR1 is KGHSH and CDR2 LQKENI. The CDR3 here is CASSPKTRRHDGYTF.

The J gene is TRBJ2-5, the V gene TRBV12-3 or TRBV12-4; TCRdb's D call, TRBD1, is unchecked because there is no DNA. CDR3 length equals 12 residues. The CDR3 here is CASSDREETQYF.